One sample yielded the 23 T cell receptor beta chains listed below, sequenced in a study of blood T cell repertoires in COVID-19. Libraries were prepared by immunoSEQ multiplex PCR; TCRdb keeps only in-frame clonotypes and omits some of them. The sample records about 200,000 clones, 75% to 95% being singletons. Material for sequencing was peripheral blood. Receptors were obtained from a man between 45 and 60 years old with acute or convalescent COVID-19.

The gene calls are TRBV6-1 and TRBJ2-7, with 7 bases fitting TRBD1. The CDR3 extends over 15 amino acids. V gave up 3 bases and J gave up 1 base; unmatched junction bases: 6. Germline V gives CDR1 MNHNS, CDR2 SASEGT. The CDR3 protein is CASSDQGGHSYEQYF. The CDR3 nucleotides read TGTGCCAGCAGTGACCAAGGGGGCCATTCCTACGAGCAGTACTTC.

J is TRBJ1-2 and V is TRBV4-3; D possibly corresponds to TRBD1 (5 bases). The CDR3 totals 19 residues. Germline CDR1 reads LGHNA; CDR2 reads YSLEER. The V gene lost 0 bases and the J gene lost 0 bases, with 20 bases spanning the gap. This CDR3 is CASSQDYGVQVPTNYGYTF. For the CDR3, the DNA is TGCGCCAGCAGCCAAGATTATGGGGTACAGGTCCCTACTAACTATGGCTACACCTTC.

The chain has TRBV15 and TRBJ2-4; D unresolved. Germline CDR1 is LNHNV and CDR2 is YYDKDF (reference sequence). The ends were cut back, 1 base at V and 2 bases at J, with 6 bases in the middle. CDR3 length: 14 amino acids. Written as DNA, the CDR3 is TGTGCCACCAGCAGAGGAGGTTCCAAAAACATTCAGTACTTC. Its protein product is CATSRGGSKNIQYF.

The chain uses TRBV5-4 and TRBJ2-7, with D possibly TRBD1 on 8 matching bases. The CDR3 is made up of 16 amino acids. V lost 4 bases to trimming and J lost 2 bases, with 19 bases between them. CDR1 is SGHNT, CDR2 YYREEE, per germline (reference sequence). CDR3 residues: CASSHDRGLLAYEQYF. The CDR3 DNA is TGTGCCAGCAGCCACGACAGGGGACTACTGGCCTACGAGCAGTACTTC.

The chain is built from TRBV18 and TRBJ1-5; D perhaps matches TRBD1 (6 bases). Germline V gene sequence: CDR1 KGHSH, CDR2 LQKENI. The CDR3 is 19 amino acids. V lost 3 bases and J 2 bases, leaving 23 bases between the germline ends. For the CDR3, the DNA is TGTGCCAGCTCACCTTTCCAGTTAGGGGGTACGACGGGCAATCAGCCCCAGCATTTT. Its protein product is CASSPFQLGGTTGNQPQHF. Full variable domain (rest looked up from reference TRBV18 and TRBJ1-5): NAGVMQNPRHLVRRRGQEARLRCSPMKGHSHVYWYRQLPEEGLKFMVYLQKENIIDESGMPKERFSAEFPKEGPSILRIQQVVRGDSAAYFCASSPFQLGGTTGNQPQHFGDGTRLSIL.

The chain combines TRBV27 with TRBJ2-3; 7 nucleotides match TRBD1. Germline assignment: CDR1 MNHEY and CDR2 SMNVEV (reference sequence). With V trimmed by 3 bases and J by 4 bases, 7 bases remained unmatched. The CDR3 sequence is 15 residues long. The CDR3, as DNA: TGTGCCAGCAGTTTCAGGGGGTATTTAGCAGATACGCAGTATTTT. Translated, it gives CASSFRGYLADTQYF.

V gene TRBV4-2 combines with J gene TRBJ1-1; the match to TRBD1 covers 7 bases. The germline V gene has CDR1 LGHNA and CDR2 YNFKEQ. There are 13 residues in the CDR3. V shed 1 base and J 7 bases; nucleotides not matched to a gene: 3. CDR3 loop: CASSQAGQNEAFF. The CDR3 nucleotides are TGTGCCAGCAGCCAAGCGGGACAGAATGAAGCTTTCTTT.

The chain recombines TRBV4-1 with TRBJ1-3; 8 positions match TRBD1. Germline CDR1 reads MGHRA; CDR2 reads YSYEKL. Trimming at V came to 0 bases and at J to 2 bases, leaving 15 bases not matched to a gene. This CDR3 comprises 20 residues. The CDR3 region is CASSQERQGAVRIAGNTIYF. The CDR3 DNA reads TGCGCCAGCAGCCAAGAGCGGCAGGGGGCCGTTAGGATCGCTGGAAACACCATATATTTT.

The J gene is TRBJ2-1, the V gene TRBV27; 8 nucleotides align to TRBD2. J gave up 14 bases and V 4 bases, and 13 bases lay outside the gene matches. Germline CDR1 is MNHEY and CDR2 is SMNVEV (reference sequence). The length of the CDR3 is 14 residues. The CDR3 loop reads CASSSPFRGTSKFF. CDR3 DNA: TGTGCCAGCAGTTCCCCCTTCCGGGGGACTAGTAAGTTCTTC.

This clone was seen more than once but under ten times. In DNA form, the CDR3 reads TGTGCCACCAGTGAACGTAGTTTAGCAAGCAATCAGCCCCAGCATTTT. Protein product: CATSERSLASNQPQHF. The chain carries TRBV24-1 and TRBJ1-5, with D hard to call. V lost 4 bases and J 1 base, leaving 13 bases between the germline ends. Looked up from germline, CDR1 is KGHDR and CDR2 is SFDVKD. The length of the CDR3 is 16 residues.

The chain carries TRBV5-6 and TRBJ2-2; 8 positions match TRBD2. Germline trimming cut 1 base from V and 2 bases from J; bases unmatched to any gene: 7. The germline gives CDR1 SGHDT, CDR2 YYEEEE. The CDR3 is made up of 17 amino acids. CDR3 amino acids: CASSLNGLAANTGELFF. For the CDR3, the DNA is TGTGCCAGCAGCTTGAACGGACTAGCAGCTAACACCGGGGAGCTGTTTTTT. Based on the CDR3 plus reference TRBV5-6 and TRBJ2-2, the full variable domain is DAGVTQSPTHLIKTRGQQVTLRCSPKSGHDTVSWYQQALGQGPQFIFQYYEEEERQRGNFPDRFSGHQFPNYSSELNVNALLLGDSALYLCASSLNGLAANTGELFFGEGSRLTVL.

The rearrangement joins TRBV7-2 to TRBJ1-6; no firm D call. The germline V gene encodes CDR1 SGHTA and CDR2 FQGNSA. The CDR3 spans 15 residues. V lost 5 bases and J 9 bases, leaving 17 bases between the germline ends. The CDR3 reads CASSVRADGRSPLHF. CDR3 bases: TGTGCCAGCAGCGTGCGGGCCGACGGACGTTCACCCCTCCACTTT.

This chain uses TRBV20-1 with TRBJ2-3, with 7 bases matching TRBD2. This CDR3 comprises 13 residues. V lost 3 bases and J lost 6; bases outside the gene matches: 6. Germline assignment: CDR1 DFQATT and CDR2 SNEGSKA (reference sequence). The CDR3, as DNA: TGCAGTGCTAGTTTTGCGGGAGTTGATACGCAGTATTTT. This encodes CSASFAGVDTQYF.

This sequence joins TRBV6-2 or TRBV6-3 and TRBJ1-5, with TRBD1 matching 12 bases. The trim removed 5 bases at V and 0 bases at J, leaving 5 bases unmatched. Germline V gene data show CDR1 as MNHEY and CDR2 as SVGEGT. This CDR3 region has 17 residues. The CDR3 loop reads CASSPGTGGNSNQPQHF. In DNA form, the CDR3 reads TGTGCCAGCAGTCCCGGGACAGGGGGCAATAGCAATCAGCCCCAGCATTTT.

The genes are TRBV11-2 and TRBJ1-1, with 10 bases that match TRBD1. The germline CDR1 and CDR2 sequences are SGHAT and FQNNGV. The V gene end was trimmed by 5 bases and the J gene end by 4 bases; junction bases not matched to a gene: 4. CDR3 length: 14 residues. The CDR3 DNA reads TGTGCCAGCAGCACGACAGGGGGCTTCACTGAAGCTTTCTTT. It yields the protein CASSTTGGFTEAFF.

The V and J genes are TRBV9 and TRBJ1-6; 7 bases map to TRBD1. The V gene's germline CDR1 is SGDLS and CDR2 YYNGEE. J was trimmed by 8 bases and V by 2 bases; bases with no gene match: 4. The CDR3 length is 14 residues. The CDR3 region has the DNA TGTGCCAGCAGCGTGAGGGACAGCGATTCACCCCTCCACTTT. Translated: CASSVRDSDSPLHF.

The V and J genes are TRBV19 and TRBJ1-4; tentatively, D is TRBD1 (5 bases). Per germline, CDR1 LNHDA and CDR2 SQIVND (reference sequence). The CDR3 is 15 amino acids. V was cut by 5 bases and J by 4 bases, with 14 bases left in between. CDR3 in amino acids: CASSLGTRYNEKLFF. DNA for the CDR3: TGTGCCAGTAGTCTCGGGACTCGTTATAATGAAAAACTGTTTTTT.

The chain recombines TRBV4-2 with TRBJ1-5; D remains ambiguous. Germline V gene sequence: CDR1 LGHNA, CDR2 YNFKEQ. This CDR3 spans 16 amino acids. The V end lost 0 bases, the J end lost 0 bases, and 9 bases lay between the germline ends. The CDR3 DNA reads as TGTGCCAGCAGCCAAGATGGAGGGTTTAGCAATCAGCCCCAGCATTTT. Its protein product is CASSQDGGFSNQPQHF.

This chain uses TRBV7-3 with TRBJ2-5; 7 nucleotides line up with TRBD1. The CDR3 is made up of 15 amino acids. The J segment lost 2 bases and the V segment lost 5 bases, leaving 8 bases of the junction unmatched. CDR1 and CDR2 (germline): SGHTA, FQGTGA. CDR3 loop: CASSLTGSGQETQYF. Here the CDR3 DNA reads TGTGCCAGCAGCCTGACAGGGTCGGGGCAAGAGACCCAGTACTTC.

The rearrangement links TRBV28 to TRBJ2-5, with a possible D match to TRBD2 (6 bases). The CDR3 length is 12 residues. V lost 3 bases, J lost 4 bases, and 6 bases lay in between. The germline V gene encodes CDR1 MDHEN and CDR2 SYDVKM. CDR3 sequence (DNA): TGTGCCAGCAGTTTCGGGGGAGAGACCCAGTACTTC. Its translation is CASSFGGETQYF. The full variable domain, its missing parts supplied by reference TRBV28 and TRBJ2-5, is DVKVTQSSRYLVKRTGEKVFLECVQDMDHENMFWYRQDPGLGLRLIYFSYDVKMKEKGDIPEGYSVSREKKERFSLILESASTNQTSMYLCASSFGGETQYFGPGTRLLVL.

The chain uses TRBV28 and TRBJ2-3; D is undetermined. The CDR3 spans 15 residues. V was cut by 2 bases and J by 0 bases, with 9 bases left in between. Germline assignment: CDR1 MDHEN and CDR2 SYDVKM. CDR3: CASSLKRPSTDTQYF. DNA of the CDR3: TGTGCCAGCAGTTTAAAGCGACCTAGCACAGATACGCAGTATTTT.

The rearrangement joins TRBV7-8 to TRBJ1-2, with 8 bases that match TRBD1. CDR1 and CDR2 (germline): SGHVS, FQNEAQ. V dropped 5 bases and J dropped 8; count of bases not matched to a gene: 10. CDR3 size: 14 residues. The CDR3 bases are TGTGCCAGCAGCGTAGGACAGGGCGGGGAGGGCTACACCTTC. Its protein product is CASSVGQGGEGYTF. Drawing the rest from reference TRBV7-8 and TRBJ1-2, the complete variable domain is GAGVSQSPRYKVAKRGQDVALRCDPISGHVSLFWYQQALGQGPEFLTYFQNEAQLDKSGLPSDRFFAERPEGSVSTLKIQRTQQEDSAVYLCASSVGQGGEGYTFGSGTRLTVV.

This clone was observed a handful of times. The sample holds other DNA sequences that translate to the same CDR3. The CDR3 spells CASSQTGGNQPQHF. The CDR3 nucleotides read TGTGCCAGTAGTCAGACAGGGGGGAATCAGCCCCAGCATTTT. The rearrangement links TRBV19 to TRBJ1-5; 9 nucleotides line up with TRBD1. Germline lookup yields CDR1 LNHDA and CDR2 SQIVND (reference sequence). The V segment lost 5 bases and the J segment 4 bases; nucleotides outside the gene matches: 3. The CDR3 is made up of 14 amino acids. Filled out from reference TRBV19 and TRBJ1-5, the complete variable domain reads DGGITQSPKYLFRKEGQNVTLSCEQNLNHDAMYWYRQDPGQGLRLIYYSQIVNDFQKGDIAEGYSVSREKKESFPLTVTSAQKNPTAFYLCASSQTGGNQPQHFGDGTRLSIL.